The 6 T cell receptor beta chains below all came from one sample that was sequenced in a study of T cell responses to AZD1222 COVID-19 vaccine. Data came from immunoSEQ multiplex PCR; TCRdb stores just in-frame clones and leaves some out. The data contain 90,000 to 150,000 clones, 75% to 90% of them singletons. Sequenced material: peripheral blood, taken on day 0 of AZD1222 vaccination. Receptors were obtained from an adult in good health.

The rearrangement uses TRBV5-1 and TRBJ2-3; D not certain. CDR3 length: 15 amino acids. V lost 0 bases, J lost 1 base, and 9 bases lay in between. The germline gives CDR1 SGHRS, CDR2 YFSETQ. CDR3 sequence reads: CASSLVGSGTDTQYF. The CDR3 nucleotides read TGCGCCAGCAGCTTGGTGGGGTCAGGCACAGATACGCAGTATTTT.

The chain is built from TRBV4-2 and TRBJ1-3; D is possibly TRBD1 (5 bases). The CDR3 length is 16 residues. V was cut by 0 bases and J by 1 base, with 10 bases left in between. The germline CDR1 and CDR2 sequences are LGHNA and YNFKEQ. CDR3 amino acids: CASSQDATASGNTIYF. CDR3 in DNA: TGTGCCAGCAGCCAAGATGCGACAGCTTCTGGAAACACCATATATTTT.

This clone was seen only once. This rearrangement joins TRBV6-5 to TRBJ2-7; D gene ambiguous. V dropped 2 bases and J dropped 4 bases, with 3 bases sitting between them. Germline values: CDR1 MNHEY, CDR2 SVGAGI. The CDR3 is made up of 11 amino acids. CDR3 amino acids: CASSYQYEQYF. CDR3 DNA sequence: TGTGCCAGCAGTTACCAGTACGAGCAGTACTTC.

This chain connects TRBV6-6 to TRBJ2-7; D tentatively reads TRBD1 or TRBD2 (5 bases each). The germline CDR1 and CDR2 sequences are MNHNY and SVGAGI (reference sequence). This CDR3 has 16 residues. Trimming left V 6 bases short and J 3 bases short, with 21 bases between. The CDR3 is CASSYPRDRLLYEQYF. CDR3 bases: TGTGCCAGCAGCTATCCCCGGGACCGGCTGCTCTACGAGCAGTACTTC.

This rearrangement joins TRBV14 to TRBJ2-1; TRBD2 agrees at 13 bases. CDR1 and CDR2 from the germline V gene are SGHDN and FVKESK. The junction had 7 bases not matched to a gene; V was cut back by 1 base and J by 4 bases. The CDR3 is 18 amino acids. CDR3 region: CASSQAFTSGRAYNEQFF. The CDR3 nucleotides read TGTGCCAGCAGCCAAGCTTTTACTAGCGGGAGGGCTTACAATGAGCAGTTCTTC.

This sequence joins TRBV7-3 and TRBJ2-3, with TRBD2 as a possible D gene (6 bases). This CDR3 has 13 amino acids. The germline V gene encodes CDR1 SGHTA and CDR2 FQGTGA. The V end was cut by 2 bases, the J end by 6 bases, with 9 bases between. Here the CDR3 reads CASSLRGKDTQYF. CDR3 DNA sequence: TGTGCCAGCAGCTTACGGGGGAAGGATACGCAGTATTTT. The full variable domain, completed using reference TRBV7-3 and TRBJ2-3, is GAGVSQTPSNKVTEKGKYVELRCDPISGHTALYWYRQSLGQGPEFLIYFQGTGAADDSGLPNDRFFAVRPEGSVSTLKIQRTERGDSAVYLCASSLRGKDTQYFGPGTRLTVL.